This T cell receptor beta chain comes out of a study of patients and donors after allogeneic stem cell transplantation. This clonotype was detected only a few times. The CDR3 sequence is 18 residues long. The V end was cut by 0 bases, the J end by 2 bases, with 19 bases between. MiXCR, run by TCRdb on the RT-PCR reads, gives a single entry per CDR3 protein. The sample records about 960,000 distinct CDR3 sequences, approximately 18% being singletons. Material for sequencing was blood, either unsorted or a sorted T cell fraction (not recorded which). The V call is TRBV12-3 or TRBV12-4, the J call TRBJ2-5; no definite D call. This receptor was obtained from a human donor who was either an allogeneic HSCT recipient or a stem cell or donor lymphocyte infusion donor (not recorded which). It is not recorded whose cells these are; they may come from a transplant donor. In DNA form, the CDR3 reads TGTGCCAGCAGTTTAGCGCTTGGGCAGCCCCTGGCACAAGAGACCCAGTACTTC. Protein sequence: CASSLALGQPLAQETQYF.